The entry below describes one TCR beta chain. The clone's antigen remains unknown. Base qualities were left out, and no much larger clone turns up one base away. Libraries were constructed by the immunoSEQ multiplex PCR assay. Regarding the original processing steps: A statistical classification framework was built for diagnosing cytomegalovirus status from the catalog of TCR beta chain sequences. This is the immuneACCESS table as TCRdb keeps it, with only in-frame sequences that have V and J called. A part of the clones is gone; compared with another copy, unresolved V genes explain less than half, and the rest is unexplained. V and J calls and clone size are given by that table; D and trimming were obtained from the DNA. Present in this sample are some 150,000 clones, about 82% of which were seen just once. The ten largest make up 2% to 2.5% of the sample. The donors were included in the validation cohort of over a hundred subjects, a group kept apart from the approximately 700-subject first cohort.

From V the trimming removes 5 bases and from J it removes 0 bases, while the gene matches leave 11 bases of the junction unaccounted for. Taken from the germline V gene, the CDR1 and CDR2 loops are KGHSH and LQKENI. From the cysteine through the phenylalanine, the CDR3 covers 17 amino acids. Only CDR3 DNA is held: 51 bases, read in frame from base 1. This specimen comes from a study of cytomegalovirus exposure and HLA in healthy donors (dated by TCRdb to the late 2010s). The study in broad terms: According to a later analysis, one platform produced both the 110 or so validation repertoires and the roughly 650 repertoires of the first cohort. The study was designed to test whether signatures of past pathogen exposure could be identified by cataloging public T cell receptors. In addition to the first cohort of 650 to 800 subjects, a separate validation cohort of 120 different subjects was used. To predict cytomegalovirus infection status, the study brought together high-throughput TCR immunosequencing, statistical association of individual TCRs with disease status, and machine learning.

Broad study findings and their caveats: Subsequent analysis determined that TCRs grouped into clusters in the first cohort also showed a tendency toward co-occurrence across the 120 or so validation repertoires, and approximately 94% of cluster scores exceeded 0. In both the original and validation cohorts, the classifier was reported to diagnose cytomegalovirus status with high specificity and sensitivity. A total of 150 to 200 TCR beta chains were listed by the study as associated with cytomegalovirus. A later analysis had no HLA typing for the validation cohort, so co-occurrence there was scored across all 120 repertoires. A few of the identified cytomegalovirus-associated TCR beta chains were confirmed in vitro to be specific for cytomegalovirus antigens. While some public TCRs were present in many individuals, most TCR sequences turned up only very rarely across donors. The authors suggested that the approach could potentially be extended to other disease states and immunological phenotypes.

This TCR was sampled from a human donor in good health. The rearrangement joined TRBV18 to TRBJ2-3; TRBD1 fits 7 bases in the junction. Sequencing was carried out using PBMCs. The DNA sequence is as follows: TGTGCCAGCTCAGAACAGGGGAACGGACCTAGCACAGATACGCAGTATTTT. The encoded protein is CASSEQGNGPSTDTQYF.